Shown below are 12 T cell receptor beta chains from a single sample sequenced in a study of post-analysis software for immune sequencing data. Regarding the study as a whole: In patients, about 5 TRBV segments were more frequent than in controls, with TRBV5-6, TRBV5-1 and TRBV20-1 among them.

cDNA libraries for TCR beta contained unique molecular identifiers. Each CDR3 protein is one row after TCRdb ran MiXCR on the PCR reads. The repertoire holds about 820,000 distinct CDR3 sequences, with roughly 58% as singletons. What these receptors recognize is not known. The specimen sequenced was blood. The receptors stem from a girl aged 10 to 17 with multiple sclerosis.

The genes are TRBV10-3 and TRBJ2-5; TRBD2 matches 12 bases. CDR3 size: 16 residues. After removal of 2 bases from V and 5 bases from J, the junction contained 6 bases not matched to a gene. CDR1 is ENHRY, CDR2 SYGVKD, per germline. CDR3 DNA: TGTGCCATCAGTGAGCCTAGCGGGGGGGCGCCGGAGACCCAGTACTTC. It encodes CAISEPSGGAPETQYF.

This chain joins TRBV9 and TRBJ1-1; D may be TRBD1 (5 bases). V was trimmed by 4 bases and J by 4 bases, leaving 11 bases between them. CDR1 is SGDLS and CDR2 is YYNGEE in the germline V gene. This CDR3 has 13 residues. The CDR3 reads CASSSHGATEAFF. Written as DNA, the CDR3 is TGTGCCAGCAGCTCCCATGGGGCCACTGAAGCTTTCTTT.

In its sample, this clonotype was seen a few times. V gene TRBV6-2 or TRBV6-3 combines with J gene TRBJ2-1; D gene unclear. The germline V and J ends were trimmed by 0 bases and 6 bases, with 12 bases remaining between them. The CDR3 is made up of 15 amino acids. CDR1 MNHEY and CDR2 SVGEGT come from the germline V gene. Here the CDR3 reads CASSYSPEFRNEQFF. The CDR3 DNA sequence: TGTGCCAGCAGTTACTCGCCCGAGTTCCGCAATGAGCAGTTCTTC.

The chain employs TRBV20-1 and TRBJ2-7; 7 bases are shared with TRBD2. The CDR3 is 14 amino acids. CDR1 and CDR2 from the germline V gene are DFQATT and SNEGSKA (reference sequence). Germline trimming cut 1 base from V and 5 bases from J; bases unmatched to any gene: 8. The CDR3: CSARARGGTNEQYF. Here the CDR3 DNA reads TGCAGTGCTAGAGCCCGGGGAGGGACGAACGAGCAGTACTTC.

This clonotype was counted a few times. The CDR3 protein is CASSLEVLAGLGKGTYNEQFF. CDR3 bases: TGCGCCAGCAGCTTGGAGGTGCTAGCGGGACTAGGTAAGGGGACCTACAATGAGCAGTTCTTC. The chain recombines TRBV5-1 with TRBJ2-1; 9 nucleotides agree with TRBD2. There are 21 residues in the CDR3. V shed 0 bases, J shed 2 bases, and the junction held 18 bases outside the gene matches. CDR1 and CDR2 from the germline V gene are SGHRS and YFSETQ.

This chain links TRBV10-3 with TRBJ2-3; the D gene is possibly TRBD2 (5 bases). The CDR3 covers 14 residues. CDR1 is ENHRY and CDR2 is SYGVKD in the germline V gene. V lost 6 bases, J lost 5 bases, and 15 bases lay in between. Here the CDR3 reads CAIRGGGSEDTQYF. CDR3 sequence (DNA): TGTGCCATCAGGGGTGGTGGTAGCGAAGATACGCAGTATTTT.

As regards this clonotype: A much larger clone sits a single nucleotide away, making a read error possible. The CDR3: CASSAGTGSDEQYF. In nucleotides, the CDR3 is TGCGCCAGCAGCGCCGGGACAGGGTCCGACGAGCAGTACTTC. The chain recombines TRBV5-1 with TRBJ2-7, with 9 bases fitting TRBD1. The CDR3 covers 14 residues. The V gene end was trimmed by 4 bases and the J gene end by 5 bases; junction bases not matched to a gene: 7. Germline V gene data show CDR1 as SGHRS and CDR2 as YFSETQ.

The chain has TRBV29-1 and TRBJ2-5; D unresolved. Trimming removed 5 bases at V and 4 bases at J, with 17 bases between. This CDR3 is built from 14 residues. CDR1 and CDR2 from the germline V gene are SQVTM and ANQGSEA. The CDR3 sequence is CSVPPPGNGETQYF. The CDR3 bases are TGCAGCGTTCCCCCCCCGGGTAATGGAGAGACCCAGTACTTC.

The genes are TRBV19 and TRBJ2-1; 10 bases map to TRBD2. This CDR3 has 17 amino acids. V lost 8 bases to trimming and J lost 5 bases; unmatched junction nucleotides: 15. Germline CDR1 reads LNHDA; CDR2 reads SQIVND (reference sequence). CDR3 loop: CASQIWGAGGLDNEQFF. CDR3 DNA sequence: TGTGCCAGTCAGATCTGGGGAGCGGGGGGGCTCGACAATGAGCAGTTCTTC.

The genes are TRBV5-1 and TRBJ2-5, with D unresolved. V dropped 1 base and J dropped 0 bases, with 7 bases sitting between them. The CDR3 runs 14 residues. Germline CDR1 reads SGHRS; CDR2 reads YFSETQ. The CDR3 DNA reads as TGCGCCAGCAGCTTGCACCAGTACCAAGAGACCCAGTACTTC. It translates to CASSLHQYQETQYF.

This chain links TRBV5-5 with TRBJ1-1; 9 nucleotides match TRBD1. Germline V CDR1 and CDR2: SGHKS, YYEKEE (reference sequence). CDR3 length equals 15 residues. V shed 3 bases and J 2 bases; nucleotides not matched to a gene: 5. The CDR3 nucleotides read TGTGCCAGCAGCTCCGGACAGGGGCGAAACACTGAAGCTTTCTTT. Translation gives CASSSGQGRNTEAFF.

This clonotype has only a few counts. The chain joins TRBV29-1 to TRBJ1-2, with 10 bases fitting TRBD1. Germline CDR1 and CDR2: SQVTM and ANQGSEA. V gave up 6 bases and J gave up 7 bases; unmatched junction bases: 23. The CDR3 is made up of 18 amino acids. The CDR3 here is CSVGTELGGQGVFAGYTF. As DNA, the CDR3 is TGCAGCGTGGGAACCGAATTGGGCGGACAGGGGGTCTTCGCTGGCTACACCTTC.